This T cell receptor beta chain was found in a study of low-dose radiotherapy and immunotherapy resistance in tumors. Study summary: Every six weeks patients received intravenous ipilimumab 1 mg/kg, and every two weeks they received intravenous nivolumab 240 mg.

This clonotype was observed a single time. Trimming pared 4 bases from V and 4 bases from J, leaving 22 bases between. The V gene's germline CDR1 is MDHEN and CDR2 SYDVKM. CDR3 size: 17 residues. Administered to the donors were nivolumab, ipilimumab, aspirin, low-dose cyclophosphamide and low-dose radiotherapy. Alpha and beta chains were covered, as first-strand cDNA relied on TRAV- and TRBV-specific primers. It was with a constant-region primer and a V-primer adapter that TCRs were amplified over approximately 18 PCR cycles. TCRdb re-analysed the reads in MiXCR, keeping a single row per CDR3 protein. The data show approximately 15,000 distinct CDR3 sequences, less than 65% seen once.

This chain joins TRBV28 and TRBJ1-1; tentative D call: TRBD1 (6 bases). The clonotype comes from a human donor with advanced metastatic prostate, ovarian, gallbladder or colorectal cancer (not recorded which). This table probably holds off-target reads from a library built for another chain. CDR3 protein: CASSSNTRSGASTEAFF. CDR3 in DNA: TGTGCCAGCAGTTCCAATACAAGGTCGGGGGCCAGCACTGAAGCTTTCTTT.